This TCR beta chain appears in the sequencing data of a study of blood T cell repertoires in COVID-19. Study details: Sources were T cells, B-cell-depleted T cells, or PBMCs; the material itself was cDNA or gDNA.

Cohorts were determined from participant-reported clinical history. Symptom resolution, clearance, or two negative PCRs marked the recovered donors of Cohort 3. In the authors' workflow: It was from reference gene primer amplification that nucleated cell counts were estimated. Method: immunoSEQ multiplex PCR; TCRdb's copy keeps in-frame clones and lacks some. That table supplies the V and J calls and clone size; D and trimming were determined from the DNA. In the table there are approximately 400,000 clones, about 90% of which are singletons. Sample: PBMCs or T cells enriched from blood (not recorded which). This TCR was sampled from a man younger than 40 who had recovered from COVID-19.

DNA of the CDR3: TGCGCCAGCAGTGAGGGGGCCGCAGCCCCAGATACGCAGTATTTT. Its protein product is CASSEGAAAPDTQYF. This rearrangement joins TRBV10-1 to TRBJ2-3; a possible D gene is TRBD1 (5 bases). The CDR3 length is 15 residues. Trimming stripped 2 bases from V and 4 bases from J, with 13 bases between. Germline loops: CDR1 WNHNN, CDR2 SYGVQD (reference sequence).